Sequencing of this TCR beta chain was carried out in a study of cytomegalovirus exposure and HLA in healthy donors. The overall study: When 398 donors were genotyped, roughly 82% of them were found to fall in the Caucasian-associated ancestry cluster.

CDR1 is SGHNT, CDR2 YYREEE, per germline (reference sequence). This CDR3 spans 17 amino acids. The ends lost 4 bases at V and 0 bases at J; junction bases unmatched: 10. The PCR ran on 60 Vbeta and 13 Jbeta primers. Measured with immunoSEQ multiplex PCR; TCRdb has only the in-frame clones, and not every one. The top ten clones hold under 6.5% of a sample with approximately 110,000 clones, roughly 63% of them seen once. The material sequenced was PBMCs. The receptor was derived from a woman between 65 and 79 years old in good health and CMV-seropositive. This chain uses TRBV5-4 with TRBJ2-5, with 9 nucleotides matching TRBD2. DNA for the CDR3: TGTGCCAGCAGCCAAGATGAGGCGGGGGGGTACCAAGAGACCCAGTACTTC. Encoded protein: CASSQDEAGGYQETQYF.